The rows below give T cell receptor beta chains drawn from one sample of a study of CD8 T cells in ankylosing spondylitis. TCRdb re-called the 5' RACE reads through MiXCR, storing one row per CDR3 protein. The table shows approximately 240,000 distinct CDR3 sequences, with about 24% occurring only once. Sample: blood, either unsorted or a sorted T cell fraction (not recorded which). The receptors shown here come from a male donor with ankylosing spondylitis or in good health (not recorded which). The CDR3 runs from the conserved cysteine through the conserved F or W. Each record gives: J gene, clone size, D gene, V gene, CDR3 DNA, CDR3 protein. The D gene is left open where the match is weak. Not all rows give a size; the values are once, few, many and, for expanded clones, a class.

j_gene: TRBJ2-1; abundance: -; d_gene: -; v_gene: TRBV7-3; CDR3nt: TGTGCCAGCAGTCCAATAGGGGGTAGCTCCTACAATGAGCAGTTCTTC; CDR3aa: CASSPIGGSSYNEQFF
j_gene: TRBJ1-5; abundance: many; d_gene: TRBD1; v_gene: TRBV20-1; CDR3nt: TGCAGTGCTAGAGCACCGGGACAGTTAAATCAGCCCCAGCATTTT; CDR3aa: CSARAPGQLNQPQHF
j_gene: TRBJ2-3; abundance: many; d_gene: -; v_gene: TRBV6-1; CDR3nt: TGTGCCAGCAGCCTCCAGGGGTATAGCACAGATACGCAGTATTTT; CDR3aa: CASSLQGYSTDTQYF
j_gene: TRBJ2-3; abundance: many; d_gene: -; v_gene: TRBV15; CDR3nt: TGTGCCACCAGCAGAGATCAACCAGATACGCAGTATTTT; CDR3aa: CATSRDQPDTQYF
j_gene: TRBJ1-2; abundance: -; d_gene: TRBD1; v_gene: TRBV20-1; CDR3nt: TGCAGTGCTAACGACAGGGGCGCCCATGGCTACACCTTC; CDR3aa: CSANDRGAHGYTF
j_gene: TRBJ1-1; abundance: -; d_gene: -; v_gene: TRBV20-1; CDR3nt: TGCAGTGCTAGAGATTGGGTAGAGGGAACTGAAGCTTTCTTT; CDR3aa: CSARDWVEGTEAFF
j_gene: TRBJ2-6; abundance: few; d_gene: -; v_gene: TRBV14; CDR3nt: TGTGCCAGGCAGCAGGGCTCTGGGGCCAACGTCCTGACTTTC; CDR3aa: CARQQGSGANVLTF
j_gene: TRBJ2-3; abundance: many; d_gene: -; v_gene: TRBV29-1; CDR3nt: TGCAGTCTAAGGTTGAGAGGGGATACGCAGTATTTT; CDR3aa: CSLRLRGDTQYF
j_gene: TRBJ2-7; abundance: many; d_gene: -; v_gene: TRBV25-1; CDR3nt: TGTGCCAGCAGCCCAGAGGGGGTGCACGAGCAGTACTTC; CDR3aa: CASSPEGVHEQYF
j_gene: TRBJ2-1; abundance: -; d_gene: -; v_gene: TRBV29-1; CDR3nt: TGCAGCGTTGAAGTTTTACCCGCGGGGGCCGACAATGAGCAGTTCTTC; CDR3aa: CSVEVLPAGADNEQFF
j_gene: TRBJ2-5; abundance: many; d_gene: TRBD1; v_gene: TRBV20-1; CDR3nt: TGCAGTGCTAGAAGAGGGACAGGGGGAGAGACCCAGTACTTC; CDR3aa: CSARRGTGGETQYF
j_gene: TRBJ2-7; abundance: many; d_gene: -; v_gene: TRBV5-1; CDR3nt: TGCGCCAGCAGCTTGGATATTGGTGGCACGGGCTACGAGCAGTACTTC; CDR3aa: CASSLDIGGTGYEQYF
j_gene: TRBJ2-1; abundance: few; d_gene: -; v_gene: TRBV20-1; CDR3nt: TGCAGTGCTAGAGGGCGGGATTCCTACAATGAGCAGTTCTTC; CDR3aa: CSARGRDSYNEQFF
j_gene: TRBJ2-3; abundance: -; d_gene: TRBD2; v_gene: TRBV20-1; CDR3nt: TGCAGTGCCACTGGGATAGGTTCTAGCGGGGTTGATACGCAGTATTTT; CDR3aa: CSATGIGSSGVDTQYF
j_gene: TRBJ1-6; abundance: -; d_gene: -; v_gene: TRBV5-1; CDR3nt: TGCGCCAGCAGCACCGGGACGGATTGGGGGTCACCCCTCCACTTT; CDR3aa: CASSTGTDWGSPLHF
j_gene: TRBJ2-3; abundance: -; d_gene: TRBD1; v_gene: TRBV20-1; CDR3nt: TGCAGTGCTACCCCCGGGACAGGCAATCGGGGTACGCAGTATTTT; CDR3aa: CSATPGTGNRGTQYF
j_gene: TRBJ2-5; abundance: -; d_gene: TRBD1; v_gene: TRBV24-1; CDR3nt: TGTGCCACCAGTGAGTGGACAGGGGGGAAGAGAGAGACCCAGTACTTC; CDR3aa: CATSEWTGGKRETQYF
j_gene: TRBJ2-5; abundance: few; d_gene: -; v_gene: TRBV20-1; CDR3nt: TGCAGTGCTAGCGAGGTCCTGGCCGGGACCCAGTACTTC; CDR3aa: CSASEVLAGTQYF
j_gene: TRBJ2-5; abundance: -; d_gene: -; v_gene: TRBV10-3; CDR3nt: TGTGCCATCAGTGACCCCCGGAGGGGTGGAGAGACCCAGTACTTC; CDR3aa: CAISDPRRGGETQYF
j_gene: TRBJ2-3; abundance: -; d_gene: -; v_gene: TRBV2; CDR3nt: TGTGCCAGCAGTGAACTCACAGATACGCAGTATTTT; CDR3aa: CASSELTDTQYF
j_gene: TRBJ2-5; abundance: -; d_gene: TRBD1; v_gene: TRBV23-1; CDR3nt: TGCGCCCGAGGGGGCGAGACCCAGTACTTC; CDR3aa: CARGGETQYF
j_gene: TRBJ2-2; abundance: many; d_gene: -; v_gene: TRBV29-1; CDR3nt: TGCAGCGTTGACAGGAACACCGGGGAGCTGTTTTTT; CDR3aa: CSVDRNTGELFF
j_gene: TRBJ2-5; abundance: -; d_gene: TRBD1; v_gene: TRBV10-3; CDR3nt: TGTGCCATCAGGGGGGCGGAAACAGGGGTCAGTGAGACCCAGTACTTC; CDR3aa: CAIRGAETGVSETQYF
j_gene: TRBJ1-5; abundance: few; d_gene: -; v_gene: TRBV10-3; CDR3nt: TGTGCCAGCGCCGTCCTTAGCAATCAGCCCCAGCATTTT; CDR3aa: CASAVLSNQPQHF
j_gene: TRBJ2-2; abundance: many; d_gene: TRBD1; v_gene: TRBV20-1; CDR3nt: TGCAGTGCTAGGGATAGGGACAGCGCGAACACCGGGGAGCTGTTTTTT; CDR3aa: CSARDRDSANTGELFF
j_gene: TRBJ2-3; abundance: -; d_gene: -; v_gene: TRBV20-1; CDR3nt: TGCAGTGCTAGTCGTGACGGAGGGAGCACAGATACGCAGTATTTT; CDR3aa: CSASRDGGSTDTQYF
j_gene: TRBJ2-3; abundance: -; d_gene: -; v_gene: TRBV12-3/TRBV12-4; CDR3nt: TGTGCCAGTGTCGGGTCTGGGTTTAGCACAGATACGCAGTATTTT; CDR3aa: CASVGSGFSTDTQYF
j_gene: TRBJ1-5; abundance: few; d_gene: -; v_gene: TRBV20-1; CDR3nt: TGCAGTGCTAAAGGGGGAGGGGGTTGGCAGCCCCAGCATTTT; CDR3aa: CSAKGGGGWQPQHF
j_gene: TRBJ1-2; abundance: few; d_gene: TRBD1; v_gene: TRBV7-9; CDR3nt: TGTGCCAGCAGCTTAAGGGGACAGGGGGATTCTGGCTACACCTTC; CDR3aa: CASSLRGQGDSGYTF
j_gene: TRBJ2-2; abundance: -; d_gene: TRBD2; v_gene: TRBV11-2; CDR3nt: TGTGCCAGCAGCTTAGGCCCTAGCGGCACCGGGGAGCTGTTTTTT; CDR3aa: CASSLGPSGTGELFF
j_gene: TRBJ2-1; abundance: -; d_gene: TRBD1; v_gene: TRBV27; CDR3nt: TGTGCCAGCAGTGGGACAGGGCGCAATGAGCAGTTCTTC; CDR3aa: CASSGTGRNEQFF
j_gene: TRBJ2-7; abundance: few; d_gene: -; v_gene: TRBV6-1; CDR3nt: TGTGCCAGCAGTGAGCTCCCCCTCGGCGAGCAGTACTTC; CDR3aa: CASSELPLGEQYF
j_gene: TRBJ2-2; abundance: many; d_gene: -; v_gene: TRBV5-6; CDR3nt: TGTGCCAGCAGCTTTGGGGGCACCGGGGAGCTGTTTTTT; CDR3aa: CASSFGGTGELFF
j_gene: TRBJ2-7; abundance: -; d_gene: TRBD1; v_gene: TRBV6-1; CDR3nt: TGTGCCAGCAGAAGACAACCCGGGACAGGGACTTACGAGCAGTACTTC; CDR3aa: CASRRQPGTGTYEQYF
j_gene: TRBJ2-7; abundance: -; d_gene: -; v_gene: TRBV6-1; CDR3nt: TGTGCCAGCAGTGAAGCAGGTGGAATGCCCCTTCCCTACGAGCAGTACTTC; CDR3aa: CASSEAGGMPLPYEQYF
j_gene: TRBJ1-1; abundance: many; d_gene: TRBD1; v_gene: TRBV27; CDR3nt: TGTGCCAGCAGTTTTGAACCGGGACAGGGGACGGCTTTCTTT; CDR3aa: CASSFEPGQGTAFF
j_gene: TRBJ2-7; abundance: few; d_gene: -; v_gene: TRBV20-1; CDR3nt: TGCAGTGCTAGATCAGATCACTACGAGCAGTACTTC; CDR3aa: CSARSDHYEQYF
j_gene: TRBJ2-7; abundance: -; d_gene: TRBD1; v_gene: TRBV20-1; CDR3nt: TGCAGTGCTCCCGGGACAGCGAACTACGAGCAGTACTTC; CDR3aa: CSAPGTANYEQYF
j_gene: TRBJ2-2; abundance: few; d_gene: TRBD1; v_gene: TRBV4-2; CDR3nt: TGTGCCAGCAGCCGAGATGGTAACACAGGGGGCGACGGGGAGCTGTTTTTT; CDR3aa: CASSRDGNTGGDGELFF
j_gene: TRBJ2-1; abundance: few; d_gene: TRBD1; v_gene: TRBV18; CDR3nt: TGTGCCAGCTCACCCCCCCGGGACAGGGGATTCCATGAGCAGTTCTTC; CDR3aa: CASSPPRDRGFHEQFF
j_gene: TRBJ2-1; abundance: -; d_gene: TRBD2; v_gene: TRBV20-1; CDR3nt: TGCAGTGCTAGTTGGCTAGCGGGGCGGAGCTCCTACAATGAGCAGTTCTTC; CDR3aa: CSASWLAGRSSYNEQFF
j_gene: TRBJ2-5; abundance: -; d_gene: -; v_gene: TRBV12-3/TRBV12-4; CDR3nt: TGTGCCAGCAGCCGGGACGGGACCCTTGGGACCCAGTACTTC; CDR3aa: CASSRDGTLGTQYF
j_gene: TRBJ2-5; abundance: many; d_gene: -; v_gene: TRBV6-1; CDR3nt: TGTGCCAGCAGTGCGACAGTCGGCGAGACCCAGTACTTC; CDR3aa: CASSATVGETQYF